Sequencing of this TCR beta chain was carried out in a study of T cell clonality in common variable immunodeficiency. Study observations and caveats: Common variable immunodeficiency TCR beta sequences reportedly had fewer deletions and N-nucleotide insertions.

Clones were read by immunoSEQ multiplex PCR, and TCRdb kept only the in-frame ones, dropping some. The table records about 28,000 clones without singletons, the ten largest covering 29%. The germline V and J ends were trimmed by 0 bases and 3 bases, with 12 bases remaining between them. Germline loops: CDR1 SGHRS, CDR2 YFSETQ. The CDR3 totals 15 residues. On this clone: Its antigen remains unknown. The read terminates 3 residues ahead of where the CDR3 ends, so the germline J gene completes it.

This chain links TRBV5-1 with TRBJ2-5; D is unresolved. Source material: peripheral blood mononuclear cells. The clonotype was recovered from a human donor with common variable immunodeficiency. The DNA read from the CDR3 is TGCGCCAGCAGCTTGGCGGCAGGTTTAGAAGAGACC. This sequence encodes CASSLAAGLEET. The CDR3 reads in full as CASSLAAGLEETQYF.